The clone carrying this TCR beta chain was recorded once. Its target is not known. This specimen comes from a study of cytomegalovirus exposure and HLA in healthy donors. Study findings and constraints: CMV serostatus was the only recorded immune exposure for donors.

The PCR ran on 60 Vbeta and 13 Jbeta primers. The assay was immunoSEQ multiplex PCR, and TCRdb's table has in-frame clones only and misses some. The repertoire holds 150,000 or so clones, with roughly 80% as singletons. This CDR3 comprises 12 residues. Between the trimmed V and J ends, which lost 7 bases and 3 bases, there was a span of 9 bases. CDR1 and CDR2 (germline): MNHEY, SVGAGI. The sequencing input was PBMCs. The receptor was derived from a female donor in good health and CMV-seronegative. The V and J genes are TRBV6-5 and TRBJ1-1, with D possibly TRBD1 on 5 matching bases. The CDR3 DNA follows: TGTGCCAGCACCAGGGTTGACACTGAAGCTTTCTTT. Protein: CASTRVDTEAFF.